The present T cell receptor (beta chain) was sequenced within a study of blood T cell repertoires in COVID-19. Study-level background: COVID-19 samples, acute and convalescent, were from the United States, Italy and Spain.

Methods used by the authors: Quantification of nucleated cells was approximated via reference gene primer amplification. The table came from immunoSEQ multiplex PCR; TCRdb's copy has only in-frame clones and leaves some out. Clonal size and the V and J genes are those of that table, whereas D and trimming came from the DNA. Altogether over 65,000 clones are present, 85% to 90% being singletons, with the ten largest covering 0.85% to 1.2%. This CDR3 comprises 13 residues. The V end was cut by 6 bases, the J end by 8 bases, with 16 bases between. Germline V gives CDR1 MNHEY, CDR2 SVGEGT. This clonotype was obtained from a human donor in a cohort sampled during active COVID-19. The chain employs TRBV6-2 or TRBV6-3 and TRBJ1-2; D gene unclear. The sequenced sample was peripheral blood. The CDR3, as DNA: TGTGCCAGCAGCGGAGGGATCCTGGGCGGCTACACCTTC. This encodes CASSGGILGGYTF.